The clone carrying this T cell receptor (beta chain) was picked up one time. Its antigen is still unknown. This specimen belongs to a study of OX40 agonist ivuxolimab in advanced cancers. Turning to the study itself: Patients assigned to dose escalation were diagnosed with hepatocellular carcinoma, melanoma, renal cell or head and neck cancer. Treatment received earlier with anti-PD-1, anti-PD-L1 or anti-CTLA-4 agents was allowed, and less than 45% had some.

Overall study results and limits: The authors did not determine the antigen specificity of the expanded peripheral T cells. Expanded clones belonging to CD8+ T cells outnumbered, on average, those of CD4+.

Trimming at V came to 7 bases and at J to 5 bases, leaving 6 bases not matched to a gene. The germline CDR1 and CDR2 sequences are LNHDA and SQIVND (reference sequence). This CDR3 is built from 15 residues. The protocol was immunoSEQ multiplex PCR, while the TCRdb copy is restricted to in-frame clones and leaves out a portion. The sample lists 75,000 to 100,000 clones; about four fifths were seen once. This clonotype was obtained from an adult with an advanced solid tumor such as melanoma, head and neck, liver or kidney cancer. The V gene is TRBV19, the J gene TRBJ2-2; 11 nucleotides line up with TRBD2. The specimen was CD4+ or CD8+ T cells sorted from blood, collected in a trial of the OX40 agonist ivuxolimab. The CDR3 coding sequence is TGTGCCAGTATAGGGAGACTAGCGGGAACCGGGGAGCTGTTTTTT. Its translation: CASIGRLAGTGELFF.